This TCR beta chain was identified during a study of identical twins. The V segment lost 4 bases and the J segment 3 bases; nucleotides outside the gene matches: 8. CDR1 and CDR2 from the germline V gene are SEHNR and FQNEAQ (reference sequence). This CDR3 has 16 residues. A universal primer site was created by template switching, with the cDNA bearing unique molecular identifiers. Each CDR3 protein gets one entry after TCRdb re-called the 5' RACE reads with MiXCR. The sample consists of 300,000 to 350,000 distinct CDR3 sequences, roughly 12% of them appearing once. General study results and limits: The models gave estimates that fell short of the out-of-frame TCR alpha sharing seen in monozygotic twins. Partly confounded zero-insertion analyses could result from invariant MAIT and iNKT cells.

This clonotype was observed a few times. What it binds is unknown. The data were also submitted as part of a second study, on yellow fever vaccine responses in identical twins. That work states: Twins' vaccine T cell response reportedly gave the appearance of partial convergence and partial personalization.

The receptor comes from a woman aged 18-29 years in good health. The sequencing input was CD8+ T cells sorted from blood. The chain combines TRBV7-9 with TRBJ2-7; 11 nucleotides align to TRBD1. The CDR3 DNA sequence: TGTGCCAGCAGCTCAACCGGACAGGGGGCTCTCTACGAGCAGTACTTC. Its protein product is CASSSTGQGALYEQYF.